A single TCR beta chain is shown here with its context. Its specificity is unknown. Unique molecular identifiers tagged the TCRbeta library. TCRdb analysed the PCR reads with MiXCR anew, one entry per CDR3 protein. Among a few hundred thousand distinct CDR3 sequences listed, roughly 30% were seen once. The data stem from a study of T-cell reconstitution after alpha-beta-depleted transplantation in children. Notes on the study in general: From newly produced T cells came most of the T-cell counts and diversity one year after transplant. For some patients, TCRbeta diversity was high at day 60 because of recipient T cells and thymic progenitors that survived. Reports say that about two months after transplant, the alpha-beta T cells came out of several hundred graft clones that had expanded.

V dropped 0 bases and J dropped 7 bases, with 13 bases sitting between them. CDR1 is SGHKS, CDR2 YYEKEE, per germline (reference sequence). CDR3 length: 15 amino acids. The V call is TRBV5-5, the J call TRBJ2-2, with a tentative D call TRBD1 (5 bases). The sequencing here drew on PBMCs, taken before TCRalphabeta/CD19-depleted stem cell transplant. The TCR was taken from a boy under three years old with Wiskott-Aldrich syndrome, due to receive a stem cell transplant. DNA for the CDR3: TGTGCCAGCAGCTTGGCCCCTACAGACAGCGGGGAGCTGTTTTTT. Translated, it gives CASSLAPTDSGELFF.